The next 29 T cell receptor beta chains were all read from a single sample in a study of Graves' ophthalmopathy and Graves' hyperthyroidism. RNA transcripts yielded amplified TCR beta CDR3 regions. First-round RT-PCR used HTBI primers; second-round multiplex PCR followed. Via MiXCR, TCRdb re-called the multiplex PCR reads, giving one row per CDR3 protein. The sample has 260,000 or so distinct CDR3 sequences; about 47% are singletons. The material sequenced was peripheral blood. All receptors come from an adult man with Graves' ophthalmopathy.

This clonotype has ten or more counts. The chain has TRBV20-1 and TRBJ1-3; 9 bases line up with TRBD1. The CDR3 has 14 amino acids. After removal of 5 bases from V and 8 bases from J, the junction contained 10 bases not matched to a gene. Germline V gives CDR1 DFQATT, CDR2 SNEGSKA (reference sequence). CDR3 coding DNA: TGCAGTGCTCACCCTGGGACAGGGTCAGACACCATATATTTT. Amino acid sequence: CSAHPGTGSDTIYF.

The chain employs TRBV9 and TRBJ1-6, with TRBD1 matching over 8 bases. Germline lookup yields CDR1 SGDLS and CDR2 YYNGEE. The V gene end was trimmed by 4 bases and the J gene end by 6 bases; junction bases not matched to a gene: 6. The CDR3 spans 15 residues. The CDR3 DNA reads as TGTGCCAGCAGCCCCCGGGGACAGGCTAATTCACCCCTCCACTTT. Its protein product is CASSPRGQANSPLHF.

The table lists this clonotype with a few counts. The CDR3 DNA follows: TGTGCCAGCAGCCAGAACCTAGAGACAGGGGGCCGTGAGACCCAGTACTTC. Translation gives CASSQNLETGGRETQYF. The chain uses TRBV11-2 and TRBJ2-5; 10 bases are shared with TRBD1. This CDR3 contains 17 residues. CDR1 SGHAT and CDR2 FQNNGV come from the germline V gene. J was trimmed by 5 bases and V by 5 bases; bases with no gene match: 14.

J is TRBJ2-5 and V is TRBV29-1, with TRBD1 matching 8 bases. Losses at the gene ends were 1 base for V and 5 bases for J; bases not matched to a gene: 18. Germline loops: CDR1 SQVTM, CDR2 ANQGSEA. This CDR3 contains 18 residues. The CDR3 bases are TGCAGCGTTGAAGCTCAGGAGGGAATGGCAGGGGGCTTTGAGACCCAGTACTTC. Its translation: CSVEAQEGMAGGFETQYF. Full variable domain (outside the CDR3, taken from reference TRBV29-1 and TRBJ2-5): SAVISQKPSRDICQRGTSLTIQCQVDSQVTMMFWYRQQPGQSLTLIATANQGSEATYESGFVIDKFPISRPNLTFSTLTVSNMSPEDSSIYLCSVEAQEGMAGGFETQYFGPGTRLLVL.

This clonotype showed up many times. The chain carries TRBV29-1 and TRBJ1-1; D unresolved. The V and J ends lost 0 bases and 1 base respectively, with 9 bases between them. Germline CDR1 and CDR2: SQVTM and ANQGSEA. This CDR3 contains 14 residues. The CDR3 here is CSVEDRAANTEAFF. In DNA, the CDR3 is TGCAGCGTTGAAGATCGGGCAGCGAACACTGAAGCTTTCTTT.

This clonotype was detected a few times. The V and J genes are TRBV7-9 and TRBJ1-6, with 9 bases that match TRBD1. The CDR3 totals 15 residues. Germline V lookup: CDR1 SEHNR, CDR2 FQNEAQ (reference sequence). The V segment lost 5 bases and the J segment 6 bases; nucleotides outside the gene matches: 5. The CDR3 sequence: CASSPQGQGNSPLHF. The CDR3 nucleotides are TGTGCCAGCAGCCCCCAGGGACAGGGTAATTCACCCCTCCACTTT.

Details on this clonotype: The junction shows a germline mismatch at one end, possibly a read error. The rearrangement uses TRBV25-1 and TRBJ2-3; D is uncertain. Looked up from germline, CDR1 is MGHDK and CDR2 is SYGVNS. The CDR3 has 14 amino acids. Written as DNA, the CDR3 is TGTGCCAGCAATGAATCCAGGAGTGCGGATACGCAGTATTTT. Translating it yields CASNESRSADTQYF. Filled out from reference TRBV25-1 and TRBJ2-3, the complete variable domain reads EADIYQTPRYLVIGTGKKITLECSQTMGHDKMYWYQQDPGMELHLIHYSYGVNSTEKGDLSSESTVSRIRTEHFPLTLESARPSHTSQYLCASNESRSADTQYFGPGTRLTVL.

In regard to this clonotype: Germline is not matched at one junction end, which may reflect a read error. This rearrangement joins TRBV7-3 to TRBJ1-2; 7 bases line up with TRBD1. Per the germline V gene, CDR1 is SGHTA and CDR2 is FQGTGA. This CDR3 is 14 amino acids long. CDR3 loop: CASSQSTGTYGYTF. DNA for the CDR3: TGCGCCAGCAGCCAGTCGACAGGGACCTATGGCTACACCTTC.

This clonotype was recorded many times. The genes are TRBV15 and TRBJ1-2; D is uncertain. The CDR3 is 14 amino acids. The V gene lost 0 bases and the J gene lost 4 bases, with 9 bases spanning the gap. Germline CDR1 and CDR2: LNHNV and YYDKDF (reference sequence). This CDR3 reads CATSRDRAPYGYTF. For the CDR3, the DNA is TGTGCCACCAGCAGAGACCGGGCCCCCTATGGCTACACCTTC.

The chain couples TRBV12-3 or TRBV12-4 to TRBJ1-2, with 9 bases that match TRBD1. CDR3 length: 15 amino acids. J was trimmed by 12 bases and V by 5 bases; bases with no gene match: 16. The CDR3 loop is CASSASGQGLSGNTF. The CDR3 nucleotides are TGTGCCAGCAGTGCCTCGGGACAGGGTCTCTCTGGAAACACCTTC.

This clonotype was seen more than once but under ten times. The chain links TRBV9 to TRBJ2-2, with D unresolved. The CDR3 sequence is 14 residues long. The germline V and J ends were trimmed by 0 bases and 9 bases, with 12 bases remaining between them. Germline V CDR1 and CDR2: SGDLS, YYNGEE. CDR3 bases: TGTGCCAGCAGCGTAGACCTGGGCTTTAGGGAGCTGTTTTTT. Encoded protein: CASSVDLGFRELFF.

This clonotype appeared a few times. The chain is built from TRBV10-1 and TRBJ1-1, with TRBD1 matching 7 bases. The CDR3 has 16 residues. Germline CDR1 WNHNN, CDR2 SYGVQD (reference sequence). Trimming took 3 bases from V and 1 from J; bases not matched to a gene: 8. As DNA, the CDR3 is TGCGCCAGCAGTGAAGGGAGAGGGGGCGCGAACACTGAAGCTTTCTTT. It specifies CASSEGRGGANTEAFF.

This chain uses TRBV9 with TRBJ2-2; 10 bases align to TRBD2. This CDR3 spans 18 amino acids. After removal of 1 base from V and 4 bases from J, the junction contained 10 bases not matched to a gene. In germline, CDR1 is SGDLS, CDR2 YYNGEE. Here the CDR3 DNA reads TGTGCCAGCAGCGTATCCTCGAGGATAGCGGGGGGCACCGGGGAGCTGTTTTTT. This sequence encodes CASSVSSRIAGGTGELFF.

This rearrangement joins TRBV12-3 or TRBV12-4 to TRBJ2-7, with a tentative D call TRBD1 (6 bases). This CDR3 spans 15 amino acids. Between the trimmed V and J ends, which lost 5 bases and 4 bases, there was a span of 18 bases. The CDR3 sequence: CASSEETGGGYEQYF. Here the CDR3 DNA reads TGTGCCAGCAGTGAAGAGACAGGTGGAGGTTACGAGCAGTACTTC.

On this clonotype itself: This likely comes from a read error, as the CDR3 has no conserved phenylalanine or tryptophan at its end. The rearrangement joins TRBV9 to TRBJ1-6; D gene ambiguous. The length of the CDR3 is 12 residues. Germline assignment: CDR1 SGDLS and CDR2 YYNGEE. Trimming pared 5 bases from V and 12 bases from J, leaving 12 bases between. Here the CDR3 reads CASSTLILPLHS. The CDR3 coding sequence is TGTGCCAGCAGTACACTGATTCTACCCCTCCACTCT.

The V and J genes are TRBV7-6 and TRBJ2-5; a possible D gene is TRBD2 (6 bases). V lost 3 bases and J 2 bases, leaving 16 bases between the germline ends. CDR3 size: 16 residues. Germline V lookup: CDR1 SGHVS, CDR2 FNYEAQ. DNA for the CDR3: TGTGCCAGCAGCTTCAGTGCGGTGGGACTTCAAGAGACCCAGTACTTC. Translation gives CASSFSAVGLQETQYF.

With regard to this clonotype: A junction end diverges from the germline sequence, so it may reflect a read error. The chain carries TRBV9 and TRBJ1-6; weak D call: TRBD1 (6 bases). Germline CDR1 reads SGDLS; CDR2 reads YYNGEE. The CDR3 loop spans 14 amino acids. The CDR3 is CASSLSGGESPLHF. The CDR3 region has the DNA TGCGCCAGCAGCTTGTCTGGGGGCGAGTCACCCCTCCACTTT.

V gene TRBV10-1 combines with J gene TRBJ2-7; 9 bases line up with TRBD2. Germline V gene data show CDR1 as WNHNN and CDR2 as SYGVQD (reference sequence). This CDR3 spans 15 amino acids. V gave up 6 bases and J gave up 4 bases; unmatched junction bases: 10. CDR3 bases: TGCGCCAGCAGCTCCTTTTTAGCGGGGGTTTACGAGCAGTACTTC. Its protein product is CASSSFLAGVYEQYF.

A word on this clonotype: At one end, the junction sequence differs from germline, possibly due to a read error. J is TRBJ2-7 and V is TRBV7-8; 9 nucleotides line up with TRBD2. The CDR3 is 14 residues long. Germline lookup yields CDR1 SGHVS and CDR2 FQNEAQ. The CDR3 protein is CASNLSGGSYEQYF. CDR3 in DNA: TGTGCCAGCAACTTAAGCGGGGGGTCCTACGAGCAGTACTTC.

A few counts support this clonotype. The chain couples TRBV7-9 to TRBJ1-6, with 8 bases fitting TRBD1. This CDR3 is 12 amino acids long. Germline-derived CDR1 and CDR2 are SEHNR and FQNEAQ (reference sequence). The V gene end was trimmed by 8 bases and the J gene end by 13 bases; junction bases not matched to a gene: 7. The CDR3 here is CASGTGGDPLHF. The CDR3 nucleotides read TGTGCCAGCGGTACAGGGGGGGACCCCCTCCACTTT.

In the case of this clonotype: An end of the junction differs from the germline gene, which may be a read error. This sequence joins TRBV7-2 and TRBJ2-2; 7 nucleotides line up with TRBD2. This CDR3 comprises 10 residues. Germline CDR1 and CDR2: SGHTA and FQGNSA. The CDR3 sequence: CASSGGGLFF. In DNA, the CDR3 is TGTGCCAGCAGCGGGGGGGGGCTGTTTTTT.

There are a few counts of this clonotype. CDR3 DNA sequence: TGCGCCAGCAGCCAAGAGCCGGTCTACGAGCAGTACTTC. Encoded protein: CASSQEPVYEQYF. The chain carries TRBV4-1 and TRBJ2-7; D gene ambiguous. V was clipped by 0 bases and J by 3 bases, with 6 bases between them. The V gene's germline CDR1 is MGHRA and CDR2 YSYEKL. The CDR3 is 13 amino acids.

V usage is TRBV12-3 or TRBV12-4 and J usage is TRBJ2-7, with 7 nucleotides matching TRBD2. V was pared by 8 bases and J by 1 base, with 8 bases of the junction left unmatched. The CDR3 covers 14 residues. CDR3 coding DNA: TGTGCCAGCGCTGGGGGGGGGACGTCCTACGAGCAGTACTTC. It specifies CASAGGGTSYEQYF.

This clonotype came up a few times. The V and J genes are TRBV24-1 and TRBJ2-7, with 7 nucleotides matching TRBD2. The CDR3 has 13 residues. The V segment lost 7 bases and the J segment 0 bases; nucleotides outside the gene matches: 2. Germline V gives CDR1 KGHDR, CDR2 SFDVKD. This CDR3 is CATSGGSSYEQYF. DNA of the CDR3: TGTGCCACCAGCGGGGGGAGCTCCTACGAGCAGTACTTC.

The gene calls are TRBV10-3 and TRBJ2-5; the D gene is possibly TRBD2 (6 bases). Germline CDR1 ENHRY, CDR2 SYGVKD. The V end lost 3 bases, the J end lost 5 bases, and 13 bases lay between the germline ends. This CDR3 region has 14 residues. CDR3 in DNA: TGTGCCATCAGTGAAACCGGGACTTGGGAGACCCAGTACTTC. Translation: CAISETGTWETQYF.

The chain is built from TRBV10-2 and TRBJ2-3; no clear D gene. The CDR3 covers 11 residues. Germline values: CDR1 WSHSY, CDR2 SAAADI. V dropped 8 bases and J dropped 5 bases, with 8 bases sitting between them. The CDR3 coding sequence is TGCGCCAGCGGCACGGGAGATACGCAGTATTTT. Translating it yields CASGTGDTQYF.

For this clonotype: A read error may account for a junction end that differs from germline. V is TRBV19 and J is TRBJ1-1; 8 nucleotides line up with TRBD1. The CDR3 extends over 14 amino acids. Germline V gene lookup returns CDR1 LNHDA and CDR2 SQIVND (reference sequence). The CDR3 coding sequence is TGTGCCAGTCGATGGACAGGGTCGCCGACTGGAGCTTTCTTT. Translation gives CASRWTGSPTGAFF.

The chain combines TRBV29-1 with TRBJ1-2, with TRBD1 matching over 9 bases. This CDR3 is 12 amino acids long. Germline V gene data show CDR1 as SQVTM and CDR2 as ANQGSEA. V was pared by 6 bases and J by 14 bases, with 13 bases of the junction left unmatched. This CDR3 reads CSVAGDRAFFTF. The CDR3 bases are TGCAGCGTGGCGGGGGACAGGGCTTTTTTTACCTTC.

The chain employs TRBV5-4 and TRBJ2-7, with D maybe TRBD2 (5 bases). The CDR3 loop spans 15 amino acids. In germline, CDR1 is SGHNT, CDR2 YYREEE (reference sequence). V shed 3 bases and J shed 0 bases, with 13 bases lying between them. CDR3 in DNA: TGTGCCAGCAGCTCCTCCCTCCGGGGCTCCTACGAGCAGTACTTC. It codes for CASSSSLRGSYEQYF.